This TCR beta chain was captured by sequencing in a study of T cells in Graves' hyperthyroidism and ophthalmopathy. This clonotype was counted ten times or more. The junction departs from germline at one end; a sequencing error may be responsible. Researchers amplified the TCR beta CDR3 regions from RNA transcripts. With the HTBI primer set, the TCR CDR3 went through a first round of RT-PCR. One entry per CDR3 protein results from TCRdb running MiXCR on the multiplex PCR reads. Among 410,000 or so distinct CDR3 sequences listed, around 15% were seen once. The CDR3 consists of 12 residues. Sample: blood. The rearrangement uses TRBV12-3 or TRBV12-4 and TRBJ1-5; D gene uncertain. The receptor was derived from a man aged 18 to 30 with Graves' ophthalmopathy. CDR3 sequence (DNA): TGTGCCAGCAGCTTAGAGGGTCAGCCCCAGCATTTT. Translation gives CASSLEGQPQHF.